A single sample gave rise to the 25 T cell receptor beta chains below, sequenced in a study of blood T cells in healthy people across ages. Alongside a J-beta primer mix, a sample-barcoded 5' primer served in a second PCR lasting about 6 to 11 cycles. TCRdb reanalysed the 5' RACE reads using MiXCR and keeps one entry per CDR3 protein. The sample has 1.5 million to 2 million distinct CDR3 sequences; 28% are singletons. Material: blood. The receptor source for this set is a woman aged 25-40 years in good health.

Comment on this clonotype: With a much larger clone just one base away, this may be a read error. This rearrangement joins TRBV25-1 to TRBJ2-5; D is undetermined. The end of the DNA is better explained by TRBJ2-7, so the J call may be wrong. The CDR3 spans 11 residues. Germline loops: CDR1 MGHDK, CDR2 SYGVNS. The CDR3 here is CVSRYADEQYF. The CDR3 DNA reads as TGTGTCAGCAGGTACGCGGACGAGCAGTACTTC.

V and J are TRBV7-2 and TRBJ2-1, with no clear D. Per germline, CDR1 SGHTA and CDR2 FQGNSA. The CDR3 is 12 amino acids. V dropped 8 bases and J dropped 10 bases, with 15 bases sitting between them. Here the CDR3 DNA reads TGTGCCAGCGCCTTCCCCAACTTCGAGCAGTTCTTC. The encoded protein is CASAFPNFEQFF.

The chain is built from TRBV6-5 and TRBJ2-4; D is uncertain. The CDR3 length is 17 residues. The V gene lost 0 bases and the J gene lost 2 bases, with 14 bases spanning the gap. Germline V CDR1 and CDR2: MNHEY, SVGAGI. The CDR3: CASSYSYEPLTKNIQYF. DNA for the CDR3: TGTGCCAGCAGTTACTCGTACGAACCACTAACCAAAAACATTCAGTACTTC.

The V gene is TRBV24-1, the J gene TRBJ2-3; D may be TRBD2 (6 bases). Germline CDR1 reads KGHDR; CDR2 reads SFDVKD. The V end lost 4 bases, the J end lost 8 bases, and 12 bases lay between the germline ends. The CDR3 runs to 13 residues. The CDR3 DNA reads TGTGCCACCAGTGAGGCGACTAGACCTACGCAGTATTTT. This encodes CATSEATRPTQYF.

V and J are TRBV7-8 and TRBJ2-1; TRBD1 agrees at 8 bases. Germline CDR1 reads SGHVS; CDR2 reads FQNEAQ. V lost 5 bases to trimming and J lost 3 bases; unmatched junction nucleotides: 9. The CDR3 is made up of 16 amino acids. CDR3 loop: CASSLGRDRFYNEQFF. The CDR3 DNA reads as TGTGCCAGCAGCCTTGGCCGGGACAGGTTCTACAATGAGCAGTTCTTC. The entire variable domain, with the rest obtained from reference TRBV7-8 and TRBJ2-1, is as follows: GAGVSQSPRYKVAKRGQDVALRCDPISGHVSLFWYQQALGQGPEFLTYFQNEAQLDKSGLPSDRFFAERPEGSVSTLKIQRTQQEDSAVYLCASSLGRDRFYNEQFFGPGTRLTVL.

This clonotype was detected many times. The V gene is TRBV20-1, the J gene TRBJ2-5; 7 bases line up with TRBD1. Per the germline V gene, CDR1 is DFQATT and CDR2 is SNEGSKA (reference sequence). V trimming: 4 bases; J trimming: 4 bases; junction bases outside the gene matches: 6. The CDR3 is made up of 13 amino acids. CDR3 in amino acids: CSAKDRARETQYF. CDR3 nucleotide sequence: TGCAGTGCTAAAGACAGGGCCAGAGAGACCCAGTACTTC.

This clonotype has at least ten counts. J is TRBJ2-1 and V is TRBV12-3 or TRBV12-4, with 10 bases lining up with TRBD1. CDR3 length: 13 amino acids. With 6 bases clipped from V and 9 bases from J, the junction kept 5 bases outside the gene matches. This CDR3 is CASRGTGESEQFF. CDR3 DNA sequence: TGTGCCAGCAGGGGGACAGGGGAAAGTGAGCAGTTCTTC.

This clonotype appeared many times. This chain's CDR3 is CASSWDRPLDEQYF. DNA for the CDR3: TGCGCCAGCAGCTGGGACAGACCCTTGGACGAGCAGTACTTC. The gene calls are TRBV5-1 and TRBJ2-7; 7 nucleotides align to TRBD1. The V and J ends lost 3 bases and 5 bases, in that order; junction bases with no gene match: 8. CDR3 length: 14 amino acids. Germline loops: CDR1 SGHRS, CDR2 YFSETQ.

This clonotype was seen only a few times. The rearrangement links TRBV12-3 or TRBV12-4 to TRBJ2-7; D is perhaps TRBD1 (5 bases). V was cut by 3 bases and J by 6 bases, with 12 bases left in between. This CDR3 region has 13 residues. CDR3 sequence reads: CASSLEDQGEQYF. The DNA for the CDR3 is TGTGCCAGCAGTTTGGAAGACCAGGGCGAGCAGTACTTC.

The CDR3: CSARTVWEQFF. As DNA, the CDR3 is TGCAGTGCGCGGACGGTCTGGGAGCAGTTCTTC. This chain connects TRBV20-1 to TRBJ2-1, with D hard to call. The V end was cut by 6 bases, the J end by 10 bases, with 13 bases between. The CDR3 has 11 amino acids. Germline CDR1 is DFQATT and CDR2 is SNEGSKA (reference sequence).

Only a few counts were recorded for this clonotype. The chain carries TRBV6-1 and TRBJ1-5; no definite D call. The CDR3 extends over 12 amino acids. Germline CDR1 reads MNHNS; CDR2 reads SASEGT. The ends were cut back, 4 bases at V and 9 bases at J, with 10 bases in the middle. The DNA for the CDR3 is TGTGCCAGCAGTGGGCCGAATGGGCCCCAGCATTTT. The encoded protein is CASSGPNGPQHF.

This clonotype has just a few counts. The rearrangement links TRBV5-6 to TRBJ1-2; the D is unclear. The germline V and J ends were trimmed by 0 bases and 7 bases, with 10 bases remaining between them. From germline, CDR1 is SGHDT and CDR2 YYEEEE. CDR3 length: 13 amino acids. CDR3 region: CASSLERASGYTF. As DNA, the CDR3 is TGTGCCAGCAGCTTGGAGCGGGCCTCTGGCTACACCTTC.

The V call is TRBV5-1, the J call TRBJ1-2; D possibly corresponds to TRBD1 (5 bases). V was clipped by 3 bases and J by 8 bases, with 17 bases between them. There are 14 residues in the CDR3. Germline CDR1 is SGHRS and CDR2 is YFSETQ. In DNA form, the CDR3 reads TGCGCCAGCAGCTCCCCGGGGGGATCTCCCGGCTACACCTTC. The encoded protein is CASSSPGGSPGYTF.

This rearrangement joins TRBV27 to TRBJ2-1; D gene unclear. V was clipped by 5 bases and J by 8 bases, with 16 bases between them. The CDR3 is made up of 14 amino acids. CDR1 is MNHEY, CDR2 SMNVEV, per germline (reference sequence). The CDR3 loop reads CASSALPGWDEQFF. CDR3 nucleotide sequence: TGTGCCAGCAGTGCCCTCCCCGGATGGGATGAGCAGTTCTTC.

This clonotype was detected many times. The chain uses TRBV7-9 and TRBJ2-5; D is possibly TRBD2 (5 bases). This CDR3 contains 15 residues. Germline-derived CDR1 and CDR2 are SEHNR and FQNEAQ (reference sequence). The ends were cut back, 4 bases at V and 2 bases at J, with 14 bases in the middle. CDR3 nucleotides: TGTGCCAGCAGCTACGGCAAGGGAGAACAAGAGACCCAGTACTTC. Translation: CASSYGKGEQETQYF. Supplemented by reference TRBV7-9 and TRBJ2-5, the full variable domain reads DTGVSQNPRHKITKRGQNVTFRCDPISEHNRLYWYRQTLGQGPEFLTYFQNEAQLEKSRLLSDRFSAERPKGSFSTLEIQRTEQGDSAMYLCASSYGKGEQETQYFGPGTRLLVL.

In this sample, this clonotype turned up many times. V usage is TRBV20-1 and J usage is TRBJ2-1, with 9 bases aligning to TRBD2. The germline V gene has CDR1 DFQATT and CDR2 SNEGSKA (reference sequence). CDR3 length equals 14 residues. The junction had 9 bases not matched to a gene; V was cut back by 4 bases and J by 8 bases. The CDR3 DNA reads TGCAGTGCTACGCGGGGACTAGCTGGGGATGAGCAGTTCTTC. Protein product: CSATRGLAGDEQFF.

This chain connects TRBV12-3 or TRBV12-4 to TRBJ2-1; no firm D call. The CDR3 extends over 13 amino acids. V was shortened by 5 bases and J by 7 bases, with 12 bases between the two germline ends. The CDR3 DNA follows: TGTGCCAGCAGTCATCCCTACGGTAATGAGCAGTTCTTC. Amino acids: CASSHPYGNEQFF.

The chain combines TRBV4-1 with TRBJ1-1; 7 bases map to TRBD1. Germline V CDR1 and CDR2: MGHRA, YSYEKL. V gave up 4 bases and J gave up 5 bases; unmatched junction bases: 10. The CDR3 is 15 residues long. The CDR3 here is CASSRQGWEKTEAFF. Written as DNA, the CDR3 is TGCGCCAGCAGCCGACAGGGATGGGAGAAGACTGAAGCTTTCTTT.

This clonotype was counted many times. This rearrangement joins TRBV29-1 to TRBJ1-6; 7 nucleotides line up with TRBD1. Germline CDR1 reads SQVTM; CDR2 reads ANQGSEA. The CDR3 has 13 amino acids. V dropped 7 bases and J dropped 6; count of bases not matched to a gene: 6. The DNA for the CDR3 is TGCAGCGCCGGACAGGAGATTAATTCACCCCTCCACTTT. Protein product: CSAGQEINSPLHF.

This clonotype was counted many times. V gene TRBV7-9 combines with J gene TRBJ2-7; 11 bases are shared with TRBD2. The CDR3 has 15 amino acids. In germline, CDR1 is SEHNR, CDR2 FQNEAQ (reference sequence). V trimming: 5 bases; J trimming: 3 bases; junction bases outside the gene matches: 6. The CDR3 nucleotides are TGTGCCAGCAGCACGGGACTAGCGGAGCTCTACGAGCAGTACTTC. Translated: CASSTGLAELYEQYF.

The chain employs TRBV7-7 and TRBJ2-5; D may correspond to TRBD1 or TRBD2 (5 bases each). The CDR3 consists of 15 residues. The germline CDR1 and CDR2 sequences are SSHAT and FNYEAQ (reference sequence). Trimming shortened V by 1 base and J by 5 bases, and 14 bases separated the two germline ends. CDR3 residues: CASSLGEGTAETQYF. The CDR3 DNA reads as TGTGCCAGCAGCTTAGGAGAGGGGACGGCGGAGACCCAGTACTTC.

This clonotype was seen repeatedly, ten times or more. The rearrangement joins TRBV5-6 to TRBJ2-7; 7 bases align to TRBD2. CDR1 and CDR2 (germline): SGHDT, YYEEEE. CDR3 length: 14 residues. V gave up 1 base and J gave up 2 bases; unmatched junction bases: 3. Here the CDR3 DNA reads TGTGCCAGCAGCTTGACTAGCGCCCCCTACGAGCAGTACTTC. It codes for CASSLTSAPYEQYF.

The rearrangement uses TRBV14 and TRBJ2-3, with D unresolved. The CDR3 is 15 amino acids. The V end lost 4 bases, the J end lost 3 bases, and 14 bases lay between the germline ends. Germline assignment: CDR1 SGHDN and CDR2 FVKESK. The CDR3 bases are TGTGCCAGCAGCCGACTGGTTGGTGGGACAGATACGCAGTATTTT. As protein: CASSRLVGGTDTQYF.

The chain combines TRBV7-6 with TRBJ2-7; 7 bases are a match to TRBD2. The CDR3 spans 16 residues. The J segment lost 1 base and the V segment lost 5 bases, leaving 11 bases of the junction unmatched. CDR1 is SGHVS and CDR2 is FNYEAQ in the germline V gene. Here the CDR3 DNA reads TGTGCCAGCAGCACGTCGCATTCTAGCGGATCCTACGAGCAGTACTTC. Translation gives CASSTSHSSGSYEQYF.

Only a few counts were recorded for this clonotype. The CDR3 region is CASSQDKGERLFF. CDR3 DNA sequence: TGTGCCAGCAGCCAAGATAAGGGGGAGCGGCTGTTTTTT. The V gene is TRBV4-2, the J gene TRBJ2-2; a weak D match, TRBD1 (6 bases). Trimming pared 0 bases from V and 13 bases from J, leaving 12 bases between. Germline-derived CDR1 and CDR2 are LGHNA and YNFKEQ. The CDR3 is 13 amino acids.